This entry lists 32 T cell receptor beta chains sequenced from one sample in a study of T cell changes during pregnancy in multiple sclerosis. Generated by immunoSEQ multiplex PCR, the TCRdb table keeps only in-frame clones and is missing some. The data contain 20,000 to 25,000 clones, around 93% of them singletons. Sequencing used CD4+ T cells from peripheral blood mononuclear cells, obtained in the third trimester of pregnancy. The receptor source for this set is a female donor with multiple sclerosis, enrolled in a pregnancy study.

This rearrangement joins TRBV21-1 to TRBJ2-7; the D call of TRBD2 is as the table states it, not checked on the DNA. TRBV21-1 is termed a pseudogene. CDR3 length: 16 residues. The CDR3: CASSPGGGEGVGEQYF. The CDR3 bases are TGTGCCAGCAGCCCCGGAGGGGGGGAGGGTGTCGGTGAGCAGTACTTC.

This clone was recorded only once. The chain employs TRBV28 and TRBJ1-6; D gene unclear. Germline lookup yields CDR1 MDHEN and CDR2 SYDVKM. The CDR3 loop spans 15 amino acids. V lost 3 bases to trimming and J lost 6 bases, with 12 bases between them. CDR3 sequence (DNA): TGTGCCAGCAGTTTCCACAGCAGGCCTAATTCACCCCTCCACTTT. Residues: CASSFHSRPNSPLHF.

The V and J genes are TRBV15 and TRBJ1-1, with D tentatively TRBD1 (5 bases). Germline-derived CDR1 and CDR2 are LNHNV and YYDKDF (reference sequence). The CDR3 covers 16 residues. Between the trimmed V and J ends, which lost 3 bases and 3 bases, there was a span of 17 bases. The chain's CDR3 is CATSRYQGFFDTEAFF. The DNA of the CDR3 is TGTGCCACCAGCAGGTATCAGGGATTTTTTGACACTGAAGCTTTCTTT.

The chain links TRBV18 to TRBJ2-1, with D tentatively TRBD2 (6 bases). CDR1 and CDR2 (germline): KGHSH, LQKENI. Trimming took 4 bases from V and 10 from J, leaving 11 bases between them. The CDR3 length is 12 residues. CDR3 sequence (DNA): TGTGCCAGCTCACGGGGGGAGTCCGAGCAGTTCTTC. Translation: CASSRGESEQFF.

The CDR3 sequence is CASSLDREGYTF. The CDR3 bases are TGTGCCAGCAGCTTAGACAGGGAGGGCTACACCTTC. V and J are TRBV7-9 and TRBJ1-2; D possibly corresponds to TRBD1 (6 bases). CDR1 SEHNR and CDR2 FQNEAQ come from the germline V gene (reference sequence). This CDR3 is 12 amino acids long. The V end was cut by 1 base, the J end by 8 bases, with 8 bases between. Combining the CDR3 with reference TRBV7-9 and TRBJ1-2 gives the whole variable domain DTGVSQNPRHKITKRGQNVTFRCDPISEHNRLYWYRQTLGQGPEFLTYFQNEAQLEKSRLLSDRFSAERPKGSFSTLEIQRTEQGDSAMYLCASSLDREGYTFGSGTRLTVV.

V is TRBV7-2 and J is TRBJ2-7; perhaps TRBD1 as D (6 bases). V lost 4 bases and J 2 bases, leaving 12 bases between the germline ends. Germline CDR1 and CDR2: SGHTA and FQGNSA. This CDR3 is built from 14 residues. This CDR3 is CASSSNRAAYEQYF. The CDR3 DNA follows: TGTGCCAGCAGCTCTAACAGGGCAGCCTACGAGCAGTACTTC.

In this sample, this clone turned up once. The chain carries TRBV30 and TRBJ1-2; D is ambiguous. The CDR3 is made up of 15 amino acids. Germline V gene data show CDR1 as GTSNPN and CDR2 as SVGIG (reference sequence). Trimming took 0 bases from V and 4 from J, leaving 15 bases between them. CDR3 bases: TGTGCCTGGAGTGTGCAGGCGATGTACTCCTATGGCTACACCTTC. Translating gives CAWSVQAMYSYGYTF.

CDR3 sequence (DNA): TGTGCCTGGAGGGAACCGGGACAGGGAAACGAAAAACTGTTTTTT. Protein product: CAWREPGQGNEKLFF. J is TRBJ1-4 and V is TRBV30; 9 bases agree with TRBD1. Germline assignment: CDR1 GTSNPN and CDR2 SVGIG (reference sequence). CDR3 length: 15 amino acids. The trim removed 3 bases at V and 8 bases at J, leaving 10 bases unmatched.

V gene TRBV7-6 combines with J gene TRBJ2-5, with D uncertain. Trimming removed 1 base from V and 4 bases from J, with 13 bases in between. The CDR3 spans 15 residues. Germline lookup yields CDR1 SGHVS and CDR2 FNYEAQ. CDR3 region: CASSLGGQVGETQYF. DNA of the CDR3: TGTGCCAGCAGCTTAGGTGGCCAGGTAGGAGAGACCCAGTACTTC. Variable domain in full (rest from reference TRBV7-6 and TRBJ2-5): GAGVSQSPRYKVTKRGQDVALRCDPISGHVSLYWYRQALGQGPEFLTYFNYEAQQDKSGLPNDRFSAERPEGSISTLTIQRTEQRDSAMYRCASSLGGQVGETQYFGPGTRLLVL.

The rearrangement links TRBV19 to TRBJ2-2, with 10 bases that match TRBD1. The CDR3 totals 16 residues. Germline loops: CDR1 LNHDA, CDR2 SQIVND (reference sequence). V lost 3 bases to trimming and J lost 4 bases; unmatched junction nucleotides: 5. The CDR3, as DNA: TGTGCCAGTAGTATCGGACAGGGGGTAGGCACCGGGGAGCTGTTTTTT. Protein product: CASSIGQGVGTGELFF.

V usage is TRBV4-3 and J usage is TRBJ2-3, with D possibly matching TRBD1 (6 bases). Germline CDR1 reads LGHNA; CDR2 reads YSLEER. V lost 4 bases to trimming and J lost 0 bases, with 11 bases between them. CDR3 size: 15 residues. The CDR3 loop reads CASSRGQESTDTQYF. CDR3 nucleotides: TGCGCCAGCAGCCGGGGGCAGGAAAGCACAGATACGCAGTATTTT.

The rearrangement uses TRBV6-1 and TRBJ2-1; the D gene is possibly TRBD2 (6 bases). Trimming removed 5 bases from V and 4 bases from J, with 12 bases in between. The CDR3 is 14 amino acids. Germline loops: CDR1 MNHNS, CDR2 SASEGT. The DNA of the CDR3 is TGTGCCAGCAGTCGGGTAGCGGAGTACAATGAGCAGTTCTTC. Amino acids: CASSRVAEYNEQFF.

The CDR3 region has the DNA TGTGCCAGTGGTGCGGCGGCGCGGGGCTACACCTTC. The encoded protein is CASGAAARGYTF. The chain is built from TRBV9 and TRBJ1-2; D unresolved. Trimming shortened V by 8 bases and J by 8 bases, and 16 bases separated the two germline ends. CDR3 length equals 12 residues. Germline values: CDR1 SGDLS, CDR2 YYNGEE.

The CDR3 coding sequence is TGCAGCGTTTTTGGGATAGCGGGGGCCCTCTCCTACAATGAGCAGTTCTTC. Protein: CSVFGIAGALSYNEQFF. The chain is built from TRBV29-1 and TRBJ2-1; 9 bases fit TRBD2. Germline CDR1 is SQVTM and CDR2 is ANQGSEA. The V and J ends lost 5 bases and 0 bases, in that order; junction bases with no gene match: 11. CDR3 length equals 17 residues.

This rearrangement joins TRBV6-5 to TRBJ1-6, with D uncertain. This CDR3 has 13 residues. Germline V CDR1 and CDR2: MNHEY, SVGAGI. The V end lost 2 bases, the J end lost 9 bases, and 8 bases lay between the germline ends. DNA for the CDR3: TGTGCCAGCAGTTACGATTTGAGTTCACCCCTCCACTTT. As protein: CASSYDLSSPLHF.

This chain uses TRBV28 with TRBJ1-2; TRBD1 matches 7 bases. From germline, CDR1 is MDHEN and CDR2 SYDVKM. Trimming at V came to 6 bases and at J to 3 bases, leaving 7 bases not matched to a gene. This CDR3 spans 14 amino acids. The CDR3 region has the DNA TGTGCCAGCAGGACCCGGACAGGCGACTATGGCTACACCTTC. It specifies CASRTRTGDYGYTF.

The chain has TRBV27 and TRBJ1-2; 12 bases match TRBD1. The germline V gene has CDR1 MNHEY and CDR2 SMNVEV (reference sequence). V trimming: 7 bases; J trimming: 8 bases; junction bases outside the gene matches: 11. There are 15 residues in the CDR3. This CDR3 reads CASTTRDRGLGGYTF. CDR3 DNA sequence: TGTGCCAGCACCACTCGGGACAGGGGGCTGGGAGGCTACACCTTC.

J is TRBJ1-6 and V is TRBV9; D perhaps matches TRBD1 (6 bases). Germline assignment: CDR1 SGDLS and CDR2 YYNGEE. V lost 4 bases, J lost 5 bases, and 10 bases lay in between. The CDR3 length is 14 residues. CDR3 nucleotides: TGTGCCAGCAGCCCTAGACAGGATAATTCACCCCTCCACTTT. This codes for CASSPRQDNSPLHF.

The rearrangement links TRBV11-3 to TRBJ2-5, with D maybe TRBD2 (6 bases). Deletions cut 0 bases from V and 5 bases from J, with 13 bases between. Germline V CDR1 and CDR2: SGHNT, YENEEA. The CDR3 consists of 15 residues. The CDR3 region has the DNA TGTGCCAGCAGCTTAGATGGTCCCAGCGGGGAGACCCAGTACTTC. Translated, it gives CASSLDGPSGETQYF.

Remarks on this clone: The junction departs from germline at one end; a sequencing error may be responsible. The CDR3 DNA follows: TGTGCTAGCAGCCCAACGTTCGCAGACAATGAGCAGTTCTTC. Its protein is CASSPTFADNEQFF. V is TRBV7-7 and J is TRBJ2-1; D uncertain. CDR1 and CDR2 (germline): SSHAT, FNYEAQ (reference sequence). The CDR3 length is 14 residues.

The chain couples TRBV18 to TRBJ1-1; no firm D call. The CDR3 contains 13 residues. Per the germline V gene, CDR1 is KGHSH and CDR2 is LQKENI. With 4 bases removed from V and 0 bases from J, the gap between germline ends came to 6 bases. In nucleotides, the CDR3 is TGTGCCAGCTCACTCCAGATGAACACTGAAGCTTTCTTT. Translating gives CASSLQMNTEAFF.

In its sample, this clone was seen a few times. This sequence joins TRBV2 and TRBJ2-3; no clear D gene. V shed 3 bases and J shed 2 bases, with 6 bases lying between them. Per the germline V gene, CDR1 is SNHLY and CDR2 is FYNNEI. The CDR3 has 13 amino acids. CDR3 bases: TGTGCCAGCAGTGACAGATACACAGATACGCAGTATTTT. Its translation is CASSDRYTDTQYF. The whole variable domain, filled in from reference TRBV2 and TRBJ2-3, reads EPEVTQTPSHQVTQMGQEVILRCVPISNHLYFYWYRQILGQKVEFLVSFYNNEISEKSEIFDDQFSVERPDGSNFTLKIRSTKLEDSAMYFCASSDRYTDTQYFGPGTRLTVL.

DNA of the CDR3: TGTGCCAGCAGTGATAGCGGTCCCCCACTTTGGACCTTC. Residues: CASSDSGPPLWTF. V and J are TRBV6-5 and TRBJ1-2; unclear D gene. V lost 5 bases to trimming and J lost 14 bases, with 21 bases between them. The CDR3 length is 13 residues. CDR1 MNHEY and CDR2 SVGAGI come from the germline V gene.

This sequence joins TRBV21-1 and TRBJ2-3; TRBD1, the table's D call, lacks a check against the DNA. TRBV21-1 is labeled a pseudogene. The CDR3 covers 16 residues. The CDR3 DNA is TGTGCCAGCAGAGGCGACGTTACAGTCATGCAAGATACGCAGTATTTT. Its protein is CASRGDVTVMQDTQYF.

The J gene is TRBJ2-1, the V gene TRBV7-3, with 8 bases that match TRBD1. J gave up 0 bases and V 5 bases, and 9 bases lay outside the gene matches. The CDR3 runs to 17 residues. Germline CDR1 SGHTA, CDR2 FQGTGA. The CDR3 coding sequence is TGTGCCAGCAGCCTACCGGGACAGGCTAGCTCCTACAATGAGCAGTTCTTC. Amino acid sequence: CASSLPGQASSYNEQFF. The entire variable domain, with the rest obtained from reference TRBV7-3 and TRBJ2-1, is as follows: GAGVSQTPSNKVTEKGKYVELRCDPISGHTALYWYRQSLGQGPEFLIYFQGTGAADDSGLPNDRFFAVRPEGSVSTLKIQRTERGDSAVYLCASSLPGQASSYNEQFFGPGTRLTVL.

The DNA for the CDR3 is TGTGCCAGCAGTTTATACAAGGGGCAGGTGATAGGCGCTGAAGCTTTCTTT. This encodes CASSLYKGQVIGAEAFF. The V gene is TRBV28, the J gene TRBJ1-1, with D possibly TRBD1 on 5 matching bases. There are 17 residues in the CDR3. The germline CDR1 and CDR2 sequences are MDHEN and SYDVKM. The germline V and J ends were trimmed by 1 base and 6 bases, with 21 bases remaining between them.

This clone was seen a handful of times. The chain recombines TRBV2 with TRBJ1-5, with 8 bases fitting TRBD1. With V trimmed by 5 bases and J by 4 bases, 16 bases remained unmatched. The CDR3 totals 18 residues. Germline V CDR1 and CDR2: SNHLY, FYNNEI. The CDR3 nucleotides are TGTGCCAGCAGTTTGGGGATTTGGGACAGGACACAAAATCAGCCCCAGCATTTT. It codes for CASSLGIWDRTQNQPQHF.

The chain uses TRBV19 and TRBJ2-1, with TRBD1 matching 7 bases. The CDR3 contains 12 residues. CDR1 is LNHDA and CDR2 is SQIVND in the germline V gene (reference sequence). V trimming: 5 bases; J trimming: 7 bases; junction bases outside the gene matches: 2. The CDR3 reads CASSWGQNEQFF. CDR3 bases: TGTGCCAGTAGTTGGGGACAGAATGAGCAGTTCTTC. Supplemented by reference TRBV19 and TRBJ2-1, the full variable domain reads DGGITQSPKYLFRKEGQNVTLSCEQNLNHDAMYWYRQDPGQGLRLIYYSQIVNDFQKGDIAEGYSVSREKKESFPLTVTSAQKNPTAFYLCASSWGQNEQFFGPGTRLTVL.

V gene TRBV4-3 combines with J gene TRBJ1-1; perhaps TRBD1 as D (6 bases). Trimming cost V 3 bases and J 0 bases, with 17 bases left between them. The germline V gene encodes CDR1 LGHNA and CDR2 YSLEER. The length of the CDR3 is 17 residues. The CDR3 is CASSQSVFRGLNTEAFF. CDR3 nucleotide sequence: TGCGCCAGCAGCCAGTCCGTTTTCAGGGGACTGAACACTGAAGCTTTCTTT.

V and J are TRBV19 and TRBJ2-1; D is possibly TRBD2 (6 bases). V dropped 4 bases and J dropped 2 bases, with 12 bases sitting between them. The CDR3 is 15 residues long. Germline values: CDR1 LNHDA, CDR2 SQIVND (reference sequence). The chain's CDR3 is CASSKDTGAYNEQFF. CDR3 DNA sequence: TGTGCCAGTAGTAAGGACACGGGGGCCTACAATGAGCAGTTCTTC.

V and J are TRBV5-1 and TRBJ2-1, with 10 bases that match TRBD2. Trimming cost V 0 bases and J 11 bases; bases outside gene matches: 11. The CDR3 covers 16 residues. CDR1 and CDR2 (germline): SGHRS, YFSETQ. CDR3 sequence reads: CASSLGMTSGPLQQFF. The CDR3 DNA sequence: TGCGCCAGCAGCTTGGGTATGACTAGCGGGCCCCTCCAGCAGTTCTTC.

The CDR3 nucleotides read TGTGCCAGCGCCGGCACAGGGGGCGCCCGGTTAACCTACGAGCAGTACTTC. Protein sequence: CASAGTGGARLTYEQYF. The gene calls are TRBV2 and TRBJ2-7; TRBD1 matches 9 bases. The CDR3 loop spans 17 amino acids. Germline assignment: CDR1 SNHLY and CDR2 FYNNEI. V was clipped by 8 bases and J by 2 bases; unmatched bases: 16.